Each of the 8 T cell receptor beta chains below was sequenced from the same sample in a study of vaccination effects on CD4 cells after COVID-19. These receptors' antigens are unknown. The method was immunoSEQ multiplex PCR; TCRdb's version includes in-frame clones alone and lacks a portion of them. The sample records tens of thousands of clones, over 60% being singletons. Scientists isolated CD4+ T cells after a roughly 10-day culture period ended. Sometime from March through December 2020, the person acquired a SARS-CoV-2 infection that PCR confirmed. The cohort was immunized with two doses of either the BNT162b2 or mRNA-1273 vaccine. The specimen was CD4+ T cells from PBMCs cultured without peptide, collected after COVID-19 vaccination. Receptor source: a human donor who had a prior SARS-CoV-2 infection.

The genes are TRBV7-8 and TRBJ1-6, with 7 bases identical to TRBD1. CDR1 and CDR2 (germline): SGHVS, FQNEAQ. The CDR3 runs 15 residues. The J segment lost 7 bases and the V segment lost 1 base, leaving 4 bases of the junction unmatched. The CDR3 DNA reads TGTGCCAGCAGCTTAGGGAACAGGGGAAATTCACCCCTCCACTTT. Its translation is CASSLGNRGNSPLHF.

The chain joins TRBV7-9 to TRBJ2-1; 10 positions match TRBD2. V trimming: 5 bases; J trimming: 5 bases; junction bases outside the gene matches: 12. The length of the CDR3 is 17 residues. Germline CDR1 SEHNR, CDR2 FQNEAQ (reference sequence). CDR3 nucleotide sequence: TGTGCCAGCAGCCCTACCCCCGGGACTAGCGAGGACAATGAGCAGTTCTTC. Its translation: CASSPTPGTSEDNEQFF.

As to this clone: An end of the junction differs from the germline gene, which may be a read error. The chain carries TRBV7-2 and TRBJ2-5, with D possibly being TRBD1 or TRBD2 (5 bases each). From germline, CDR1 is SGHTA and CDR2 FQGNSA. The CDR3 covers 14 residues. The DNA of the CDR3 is TGTGCCAGCAGCCGGGACGGAGGACAAGAGGCCCAGTACTTC. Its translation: CASSRDGGQEAQYF.

DNA of the CDR3: TGTGCCAGCAGCTCGAATACCGGGACAGGGCTCGAGCAGTACTTC. Translating gives CASSSNTGTGLEQYF. This rearrangement joins TRBV11-3 to TRBJ2-7, with 9 nucleotides matching TRBD1. The CDR3 loop spans 15 amino acids. V lost 4 bases to trimming and J lost 6 bases; unmatched junction nucleotides: 10. The germline CDR1 and CDR2 sequences are SGHNT and YENEEA.

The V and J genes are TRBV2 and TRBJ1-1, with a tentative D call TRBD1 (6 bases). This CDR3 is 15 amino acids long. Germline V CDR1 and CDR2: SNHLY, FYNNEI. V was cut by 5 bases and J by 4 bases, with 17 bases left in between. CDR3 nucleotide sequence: TGTGCCAGCAGTTCCCAGGGGCGGAGTCGCACTGAAGCTTTCTTT. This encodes CASSSQGRSRTEAFF.

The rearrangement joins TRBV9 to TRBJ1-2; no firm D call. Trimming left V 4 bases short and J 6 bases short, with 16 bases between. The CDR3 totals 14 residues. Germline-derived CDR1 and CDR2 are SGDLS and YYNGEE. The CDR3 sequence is CASSPRTYVDGYTF. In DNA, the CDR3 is TGTGCCAGCAGCCCCCGGACCTACGTCGATGGCTACACCTTC.

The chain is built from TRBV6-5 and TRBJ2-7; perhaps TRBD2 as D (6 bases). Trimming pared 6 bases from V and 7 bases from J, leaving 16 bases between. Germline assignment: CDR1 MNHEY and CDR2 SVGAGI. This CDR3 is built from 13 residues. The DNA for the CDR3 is TGTGCCAGCAGCGTTAGACGGGGGTGGGAGCAGTACTTC. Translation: CASSVRRGWEQYF.

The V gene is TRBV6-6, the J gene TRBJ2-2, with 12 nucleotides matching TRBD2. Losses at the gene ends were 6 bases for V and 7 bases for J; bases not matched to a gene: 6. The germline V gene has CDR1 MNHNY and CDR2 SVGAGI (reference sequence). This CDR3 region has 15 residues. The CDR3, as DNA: TGTGCCAGCAGAAGACTACTAGCGGGGGGCGGGGAGCTGTTTTTT. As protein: CASRRLLAGGGELFF.